This T cell receptor (beta chain) was identified in a study of cytomegalovirus exposure and HLA in healthy donors. The table came from immunoSEQ multiplex PCR; TCRdb's copy has only in-frame clones and leaves some out. The profile shows around 300,000 clones, around 90% of them singletons. Findings and caveats of the study: In vitro work confirmed that a few CMV-associated chains recognize CMV antigens.

To note about this clone: The antigen is undetermined.

Sequenced: PBMCs. The sequence was obtained from a woman in her 30s in good health and CMV-seropositive.

For the CDR3, the DNA is TGTGCCAGCTCGGGGACAGGCTATGGCTACACCTTC. Its protein is CASSGTGYGYTF. The chain combines TRBV6-5 with TRBJ1-2; 8 nucleotides match TRBD1. Germline loops: CDR1 MNHEY, CDR2 SVGAGI. There are 12 residues in the CDR3. Unmatched junction bases numbered 3, after V lost 8 bases and J lost 4 bases.